The rows below give T cell receptor beta chains drawn from one sample of a study of PD-1 blockade in classical Hodgkin lymphoma. Using immunoSEQ multiplex PCR, the repertoire was profiled, and TCRdb retains in-frame clones only, with some absent. The table records about 110,000 clones, approximately 90% of them present only once. Sample: peripheral blood mononuclear cells (PBMCs), taken before the fourth cycle of nivolumab. The receptor set was obtained from a human donor with classical Hodgkin lymphoma. Each CDR3 is given with its conserved first and last residue. Each record gives: clone size, V gene, J gene, D gene, CDR3 protein, CDR3 DNA. D genes are given only for firm matches. Some rows mark clone size as missing; the rest say once, few, many or name a class of expanded clone.

.	TRBV6-1	TRBJ1-2	.	CASSVGQSGYGYTF	TGTGCCAGCAGTGTTGGCCAGTCTGGGTATGGCTACACCTTC
few	TRBV7-2	TRBJ2-1	.	CASRGGDSPMGGYNEQFF	TGTGCCAGCAGAGGTGGGGACAGCCCAATGGGGGGCTACAATGAGCAGTTCTTC
.	TRBV28	TRBJ2-5	TRBD1	CASSLPGQGALKETQYF	TGTGCCAGCAGTTTACCGGGACAGGGGGCGCTGAAAGAGACCCAGTACTTC
few	TRBV19	TRBJ1-1	TRBD1	CASRLGQTNTEAFF	TGTGCCAGTAGGCTGGGACAGACGAACACTGAAGCTTTCTTT
.	TRBV6-5	TRBJ1-2	.	CASRREDYGYTF	TGTGCCAGCCGCAGGGAAGACTATGGCTACACCTTC
.	TRBV7-9	TRBJ1-2	.	CATPDSRQTDGYTF	TGTGCCACACCCGACAGCCGACAGACAGATGGCTACACCTTC
.	TRBV5-1	TRBJ2-1	.	CASSLGVTSYNEQFF	TGCGCCAGCAGCTTAGGGGTTACCTCCTACAATGAGCAGTTCTTC
.	TRBV9	TRBJ1-1	TRBD1	CASSTEGTGNTEAFF	TGTGCCAGCAGCACAGAAGGGACAGGCAACACTGAAGCTTTCTTT
once	TRBV7-2	TRBJ2-7	.	CASSLNRDYEQYF	TGTGCCAGCAGCTTGAATAGGGACTACGAGCAGTACTTC
.	TRBV7-9	TRBJ1-5	TRBD1	CASSLWTGTGNQPQHF	TGTGCCAGCAGCCTTTGGACAGGGACTGGCAATCAGCCCCAGCATTTT
.	TRBV11-2	TRBJ2-5	.	CASSLVQETQYF	TGTGCCAGCAGCTTAGTCCAAGAGACCCAGTACTTC
.	TRBV30	TRBJ1-5	.	CAWSPSNSNQPQHF	TGTGCCTGGAGTCCCAGTAATAGCAATCAGCCCCAGCATTTT
.	TRBV4-1	TRBJ2-1	TRBD2	CASSQEWLAEEQFF	TGCGCCAGCAGCCAAGAATGGCTAGCGGAAGAGCAGTTCTTC